The clone carrying this T cell receptor beta chain was detected only a few times. The CDR3 is made up of 16 amino acids. V lost 0 bases and J lost 5; bases outside the gene matches: 6. The source of the sample is a study of T cell changes during pregnancy in multiple sclerosis. Libraries were prepared by immunoSEQ multiplex PCR; TCRdb keeps only in-frame clonotypes and omits some of them. The data contain tens of thousands of clones, 70% to 90% of them singletons. This specimen consisted of CD4+ T cells from peripheral blood mononuclear cells, obtained in the first trimester of pregnancy. The gene calls are TRBV5-3 and TRBJ2-1, with 9 bases identical to TRBD1. TRBV5-3 qualifies as an ORF whose function is uncertain. This receptor was identified in a female donor with multiple sclerosis, enrolled in a pregnancy study. DNA of the CDR3: TGTGCCAGAAGCTTGGGTTGGAGACAGGGGGACAATGAGCAGTTCTTC. As protein: CARSLGWRQGDNEQFF.